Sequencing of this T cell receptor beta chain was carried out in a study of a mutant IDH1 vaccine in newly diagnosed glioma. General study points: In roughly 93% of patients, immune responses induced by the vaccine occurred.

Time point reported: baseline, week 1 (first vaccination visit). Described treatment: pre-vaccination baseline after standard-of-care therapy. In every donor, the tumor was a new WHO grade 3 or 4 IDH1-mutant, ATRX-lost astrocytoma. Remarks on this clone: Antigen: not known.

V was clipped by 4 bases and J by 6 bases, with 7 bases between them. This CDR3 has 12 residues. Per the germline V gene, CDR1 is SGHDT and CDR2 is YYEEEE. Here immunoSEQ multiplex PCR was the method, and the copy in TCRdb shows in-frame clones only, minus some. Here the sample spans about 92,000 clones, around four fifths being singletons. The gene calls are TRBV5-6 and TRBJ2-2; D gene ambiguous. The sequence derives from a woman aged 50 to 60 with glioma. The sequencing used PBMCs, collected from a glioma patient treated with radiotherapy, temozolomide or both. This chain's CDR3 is CASSRASGELFF. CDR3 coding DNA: TGTGCCAGCAGCCGGGCGTCCGGGGAGCTGTTTTTT.